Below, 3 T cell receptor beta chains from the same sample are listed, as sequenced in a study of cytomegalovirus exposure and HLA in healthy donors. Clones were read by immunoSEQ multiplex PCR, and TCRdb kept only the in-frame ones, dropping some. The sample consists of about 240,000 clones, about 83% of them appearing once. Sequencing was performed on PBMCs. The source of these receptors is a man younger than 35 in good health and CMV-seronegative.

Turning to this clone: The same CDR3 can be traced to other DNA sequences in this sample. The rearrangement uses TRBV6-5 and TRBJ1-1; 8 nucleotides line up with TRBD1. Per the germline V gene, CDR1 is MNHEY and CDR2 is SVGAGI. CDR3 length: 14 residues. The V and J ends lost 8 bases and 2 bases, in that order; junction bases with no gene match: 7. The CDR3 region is CASRPTGVNTEAFF. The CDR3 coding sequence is TGTGCCAGCCGCCCGACAGGGGTAAACACTGAAGCTTTCTTT.

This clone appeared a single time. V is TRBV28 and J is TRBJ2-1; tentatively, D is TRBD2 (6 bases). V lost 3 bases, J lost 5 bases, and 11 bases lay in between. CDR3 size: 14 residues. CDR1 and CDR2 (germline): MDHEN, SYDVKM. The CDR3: CASSFRDFHNEQFF. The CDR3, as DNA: TGTGCCAGCAGTTTTAGGGACTTTCACAATGAGCAGTTCTTC.

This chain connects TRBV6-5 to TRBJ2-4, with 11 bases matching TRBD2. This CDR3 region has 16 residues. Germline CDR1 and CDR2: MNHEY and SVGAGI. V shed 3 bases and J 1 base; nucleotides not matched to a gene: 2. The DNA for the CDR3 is TGTGCCAGCAGTTATCCTAGCGGGAGGGCCAAAAACATTCAGTACTTC. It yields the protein CASSYPSGRAKNIQYF.